The 27 T cell receptor beta chains listed next were all sequenced from one sample in a study of human T cells and chemical hapten exposure. TCRdb reprocessed the RACE reads via MiXCR and lists one record per CDR3 protein. The sample contains about 70,000 distinct CDR3 sequences, roughly 8.5% of which appear only once. The time point is: patch test 2, 6 weeks after DPC sensitization. The treatment was: therapeutic diphenylcyclopropenone sensitization with weekly scalp DPC. The starting material was whole blood, obtained in connection with sensitization to the hapten diphenylcyclopropenone (DPC). All receptors come from a woman in her forties or fifties with alopecia areata. Some clones in this sample may be carry-over from other donors' samples.

Only a few counts were recorded for this clonotype. This chain joins TRBV5-6 and TRBJ2-3, with D hard to call. CDR1 is SGHDT and CDR2 is YYEEEE in the germline V gene. CDR3 size: 14 residues. V lost 2 bases to trimming and J lost 0 bases, with 7 bases between them. The CDR3 DNA reads TGTGCCAGCAGCTTCTTAGACAGCACAGATACGCAGTATTTT. This translates into CASSFLDSTDTQYF. The whole variable domain, filled in from reference TRBV5-6 and TRBJ2-3, reads DAGVTQSPTHLIKTRGQQVTLRCSPKSGHDTVSWYQQALGQGPQFIFQYYEEEERQRGNFPDRFSGHQFPNYSSELNVNALLLGDSALYLCASSFLDSTDTQYFGPGTRLTVL.

This clonotype has only a few counts. This chain joins TRBV18 and TRBJ2-5; D uncertain. V was clipped by 3 bases and J by 5 bases, with 13 bases between them. This CDR3 is 14 amino acids long. The germline V gene has CDR1 KGHSH and CDR2 LQKENI. The CDR3 sequence is CASSPPHRVETQYF. CDR3 sequence (DNA): TGTGCCAGCTCACCCCCGCACCGCGTGGAGACCCAGTACTTC.

This clonotype was recorded at least ten times. The chain recombines TRBV4-2 with TRBJ1-1, with 9 bases matching TRBD1. The CDR3 runs to 15 residues. The germline gives CDR1 LGHNA, CDR2 YNFKEQ. J was trimmed by 4 bases and V by 4 bases; bases with no gene match: 7. The CDR3 coding sequence is TGTGCCAGCAGCCTAGGACAGGGGCTAGGCACTGAAGCTTTCTTT. This gives the protein CASSLGQGLGTEAFF.

V and J are TRBV29-1 and TRBJ2-7; 10 bases are shared with TRBD1. V lost 4 bases, J lost 3 bases, and 3 bases stayed unmatched. CDR3 length: 13 amino acids. Germline CDR1 reads SQVTM; CDR2 reads ANQGSEA. The CDR3 region is CSVGQGALYEQYF. The CDR3 nucleotides read TGCAGCGTTGGACAGGGGGCACTCTACGAGCAGTACTTC.

This clonotype was detected ten times or more. J is TRBJ2-3 and V is TRBV29-1; 11 nucleotides match TRBD2. J gave up 5 bases and V 5 bases, and 3 bases lay outside the gene matches. Germline values: CDR1 SQVTM, CDR2 ANQGSEA. CDR3 size: 13 residues. The CDR3 DNA reads TGCAGCGTTATGACTAGCGGGATAGATACGCAGTATTTT. Protein: CSVMTSGIDTQYF.

This clonotype was observed a few times. The V call is TRBV6-1, the J call TRBJ2-4; D gene ambiguous. Germline assignment: CDR1 MNHNS and CDR2 SASEGT. The CDR3 has 15 residues. V shed 5 bases and J shed 2 bases, with 13 bases lying between them. The CDR3 region is CASSPSVHTKNIQYF. The CDR3, as DNA: TGTGCCAGCAGTCCCTCGGTCCACACCAAAAACATTCAGTACTTC.

The chain carries TRBV9 and TRBJ2-3, with D perhaps matching TRBD1 (5 bases). Germline V lookup: CDR1 SGDLS, CDR2 YYNGEE. CDR3 length: 16 amino acids. The V gene lost 3 bases and the J gene lost 0 bases, with 14 bases spanning the gap. The CDR3 region has the DNA TGTGCCAGCAGCGCAGGGCACCTCTCTAGCACAGATACGCAGTATTTT. This codes for CASSAGHLSSTDTQYF. Full variable domain (missing parts from reference TRBV9 and TRBJ2-3): DSGVTQTPKHLITATGQRVTLRCSPRSGDLSVYWYQQSLDQGLQFLIQYYNGEERAKGNILERFSAQQFPDLHSELNLSSLELGDSALYFCASSAGHLSSTDTQYFGPGTRLTVL.

This clonotype was seen at least ten times. This rearrangement joins TRBV5-1 to TRBJ1-1; weak D call: TRBD1 (5 bases). V was trimmed by 2 bases and J by 0 bases, leaving 14 bases between them. The CDR3 has 16 amino acids. Germline V gene sequence: CDR1 SGHRS, CDR2 YFSETQ. CDR3 bases: TGCGCCAGCAGCTTTAGCGGGGGAGCGATGAACACTGAAGCTTTCTTT. Protein sequence: CASSFSGGAMNTEAFF.

CDR3 in amino acids: CAIRGTSGGTSSYEQYF. The CDR3 DNA follows: TGTGCCATCAGAGGGACTAGCGGGGGGACAAGCTCCTACGAGCAGTACTTC. V gene TRBV10-3 combines with J gene TRBJ2-7, with 15 nucleotides matching TRBD2. There are 17 residues in the CDR3. CDR1 ENHRY and CDR2 SYGVKD come from the germline V gene. The V gene end was trimmed by 6 bases and the J gene end by 0 bases; junction bases not matched to a gene: 6.

This chain uses TRBV7-2 with TRBJ2-4; 8 bases align to TRBD1. The trim removed 1 base at V and 11 bases at J, leaving 10 bases unmatched. The V gene's germline CDR1 is SGHTA and CDR2 FQGNSA. The CDR3 has 15 amino acids. CDR3 amino acids: CASSLGGQGSVVQYF. The CDR3 DNA sequence: TGTGCCAGCAGCTTAGGAGGACAGGGAAGTGTCGTTCAGTACTTC.

This clonotype was found many times. V is TRBV11-2 and J is TRBJ1-1; D is uncertain. Germline assignment: CDR1 SGHAT and CDR2 FQNNGV. The V and J ends lost 1 base and 4 bases respectively, with 7 bases between them. The CDR3 loop spans 13 amino acids. The CDR3 sequence: CASSLGASTEAFF. The CDR3 nucleotides read TGTGCCAGCAGCTTAGGGGCGAGCACTGAAGCTTTCTTT.

This clonotype has ten or more counts. The V gene is TRBV6-1, the J gene TRBJ1-5, with 7 bases that match TRBD1. In germline, CDR1 is MNHNS, CDR2 SASEGT. With 3 bases clipped from V and 7 bases from J, the junction kept 12 bases outside the gene matches. This CDR3 has 16 amino acids. DNA for the CDR3: TGTGCCAGCAGTGACGCAGGGGGATCTTCACGGCAGCCCCAGCATTTT. It yields the protein CASSDAGGSSRQPQHF.

This clonotype was picked up a small number of times. The chain is built from TRBV6-6 and TRBJ2-7, with D tentatively TRBD1 (6 bases). This CDR3 contains 11 residues. The V end was cut by 5 bases, the J end by 12 bases, with 14 bases between. Germline CDR1 reads MNHNY; CDR2 reads SVGAGI (reference sequence). The CDR3 DNA follows: TGTGCCAGCAGTACAGCAGGGGCAGCGTACTTC. Translation gives CASSTAGAAYF.

In its sample, this clonotype was seen many times. The V gene is TRBV12-3 or TRBV12-4, the J gene TRBJ1-1; D is ambiguous. V lost 3 bases and J lost 7, with 9 bases in between. The CDR3 consists of 12 residues. The CDR3 coding sequence is TGTGCCAGCAGTTTCAGTCGGATTGAAGCTTTCTTT. Translated, it gives CASSFSRIEAFF.

The V call is TRBV9, the J call TRBJ2-3; D gene ambiguous. The germline gives CDR1 SGDLS, CDR2 YYNGEE. The CDR3 has 14 residues. Between the trimmed V and J ends, which lost 5 bases and 0 bases, there was a span of 10 bases. Written as DNA, the CDR3 is TGTGCCAGCAGTAGGTATGGGAGCACAGATACGCAGTATTTT. Its protein is CASSRYGSTDTQYF.

This clonotype appeared a few times. The chain has TRBV4-2 and TRBJ2-3; 14 positions match TRBD2. Losses at the gene ends were 5 bases for V and 0 bases for J; bases not matched to a gene: 4. The CDR3 totals 17 residues. Germline values: CDR1 LGHNA, CDR2 YNFKEQ. As DNA, the CDR3 is TGTGCCAGCAGCAGGACTAGCGGGGGGCCTAGCACAGATACGCAGTATTTT. Translated, it gives CASSRTSGGPSTDTQYF.

The sample holds many counts of this clonotype. The chain has TRBV6-2 or TRBV6-3 and TRBJ2-3, with D maybe TRBD2 (6 bases). The length of the CDR3 is 14 residues. V dropped 4 bases and J dropped 0 bases, with 8 bases sitting between them. Germline CDR1 and CDR2: MNHEY and SVGEGT. The CDR3 region is CASSFGGSTDTQYF. The CDR3 region has the DNA TGTGCCAGCAGTTTTGGGGGGAGCACAGATACGCAGTATTTT.

The CDR3 DNA reads TGTGCCAGCAGTCCCCCGGGGGCTGAAGCTTTCTTT. This codes for CASSPPGAEAFF. The V and J genes are TRBV12-3 or TRBV12-4 and TRBJ1-1; D may be TRBD1 (5 bases). V lost 5 bases and J lost 6, with 10 bases in between. The CDR3 runs to 12 residues.

In its sample, this clonotype was seen a few times. CDR3 nucleotides: TGCAGCGCCGGGGGTCTGGAGCAGTTCTTC. Protein product: CSAGGLEQFF. The chain recombines TRBV29-1 with TRBJ2-1, with a weak D call TRBD2 (6 bases). V dropped 7 bases and J dropped 10 bases, with 11 bases sitting between them. The CDR3 extends over 10 amino acids. The germline V gene has CDR1 SQVTM and CDR2 ANQGSEA.

The CDR3 loop reads CASSVAQVAYEQYF. The CDR3 DNA follows: TGTGCCAGCAGCGTAGCACAGGTTGCGTACGAGCAGTACTTC. V is TRBV9 and J is TRBJ2-7; D might be TRBD1 (5 bases). V was clipped by 0 bases and J by 4 bases, with 11 bases between them. This CDR3 has 14 amino acids. Germline CDR1 reads SGDLS; CDR2 reads YYNGEE.

The chain combines TRBV7-8 with TRBJ1-2; D may be TRBD1 (5 bases). CDR3 length equals 16 residues. Germline V gene data show CDR1 as SGHVS and CDR2 as FQNEAQ. V lost 0 bases and J 0 bases, leaving 11 bases between the germline ends. This chain's CDR3 is CASSLAATATNYGYTF. The CDR3 DNA follows: TGTGCCAGCAGCTTAGCTGCGACAGCAACTAACTATGGCTACACCTTC.

In its sample, this clonotype was seen a few times. V gene TRBV7-2 combines with J gene TRBJ2-1; 7 bases line up with TRBD1. Germline assignment: CDR1 SGHTA and CDR2 FQGNSA. This CDR3 region has 15 residues. J lost 4 bases, V lost 5 bases, and 8 bases had no gene match. The CDR3 loop reads CASSPAQGVYNEQFF. DNA of the CDR3: TGTGCCAGCAGCCCTGCCCAGGGGGTGTACAATGAGCAGTTCTTC.

The sample holds a few counts of this clonotype. The chain joins TRBV29-1 to TRBJ2-1, with D tentatively TRBD2 (6 bases). Germline CDR1 reads SQVTM; CDR2 reads ANQGSEA. This CDR3 contains 11 residues. V was pared by 6 bases and J by 9 bases, with 12 bases between. The CDR3 protein is CSVGMGGEQFF. DNA for the CDR3: TGCAGCGTCGGAATGGGGGGTGAGCAGTTCTTC.

The chain combines TRBV7-6 with TRBJ2-7; tentatively, D is TRBD1 (6 bases). The CDR3 has 16 amino acids. The V gene's germline CDR1 is SGHVS and CDR2 FNYEAQ. V lost 5 bases and J 0 bases, leaving 17 bases between the germline ends. CDR3 coding DNA: TGTGCCAGCAGCCCGGGACAAACCTTGGTCTCCTACGAGCAGTACTTC. Its protein is CASSPGQTLVSYEQYF.

This clonotype was counted only a few times. The chain combines TRBV7-9 with TRBJ2-7; D ambiguous. Germline V gives CDR1 SEHNR, CDR2 FQNEAQ (reference sequence). V gave up 3 bases and J gave up 0 bases, with 9 bases separating them. The CDR3 is 14 residues long. The CDR3 loop is CASSLEKASYEQYF. For the CDR3, the DNA is TGTGCCAGCAGCTTGGAAAAGGCCTCCTACGAGCAGTACTTC.

In its sample, this clonotype was seen many times. This chain links TRBV6-6 with TRBJ2-6; D call uncertain. The germline CDR1 and CDR2 sequences are MNHNY and SVGAGI (reference sequence). V was clipped by 7 bases and J by 2 bases, with 6 bases between them. This CDR3 is 13 amino acids long. The CDR3 spells CASTITGANVLTF. CDR3 DNA sequence: TGTGCCAGCACAATTACTGGGGCCAACGTCCTGACTTTC.

This clonotype was counted between two and nine times. The chain employs TRBV5-1 and TRBJ2-1, with TRBD2 matching over 8 bases. From germline, CDR1 is SGHRS and CDR2 YFSETQ. The CDR3 has 15 residues. V was clipped by 0 bases and J by 4 bases; unmatched bases: 3. CDR3 loop: CASSLGSGVYNEQFF. Written as DNA, the CDR3 is TGCGCCAGCAGCTTGGGTAGCGGGGTATACAATGAGCAGTTCTTC.